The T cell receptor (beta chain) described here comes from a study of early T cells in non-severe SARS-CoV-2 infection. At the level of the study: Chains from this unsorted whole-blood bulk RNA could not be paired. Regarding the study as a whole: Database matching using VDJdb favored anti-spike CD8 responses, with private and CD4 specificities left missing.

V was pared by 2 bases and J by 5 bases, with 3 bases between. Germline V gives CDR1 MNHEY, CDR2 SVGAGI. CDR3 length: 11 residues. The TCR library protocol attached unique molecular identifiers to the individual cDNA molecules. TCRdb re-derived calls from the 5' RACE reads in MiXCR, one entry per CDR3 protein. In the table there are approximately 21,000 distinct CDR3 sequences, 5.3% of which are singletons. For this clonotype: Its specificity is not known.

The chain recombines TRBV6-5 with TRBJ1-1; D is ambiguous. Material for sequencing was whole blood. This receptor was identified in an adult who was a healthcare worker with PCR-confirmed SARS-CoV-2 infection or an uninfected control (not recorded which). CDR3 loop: CASSYGTEAFF. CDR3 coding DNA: TGTGCCAGCAGTTACGGTACTGAAGCTTTCTTT.